This entry describes one T cell receptor beta chain. Its matching antigen is unknown. The data were taken from a study of tumor-infiltrating lymphocytes in primary liver carcinoma. Extraction of RNA together with DNA used roughly 20-33 mg of unsorted bulk tissue. Treatment of the patients' primary liver carcinoma consisted of surgical resection. Each tumor specimen held more than 85% viable tumor cells. V lost 0 bases to trimming and J lost 7 bases, with 14 bases between them. CDR1 SGHAT and CDR2 FQNNGV come from the germline V gene. The CDR3 totals 15 residues. A primer in the constant region served to generate TCR beta cDNA from 500 ng of total RNA. Three nested multiplex PCR rounds of slightly modified ARM-PCR generated TCR beta libraries. Forward primers for TRBV1-TRBV30 and a C-beta reverse primer served the first two PCR rounds, at 10 cycles each. Via MiXCR, TCRdb re-called the multiplex PCR reads, giving one row per CDR3 protein. The table lists fewer than 200,000 distinct CDR3 sequences, 85% of them singletons, with approximately 18% in the top ten.

General study findings and limits: Just around 7.5-24% of top clones spanned all five tumor regions.

The TCR originated in a man aged 35-49 years with primary liver carcinoma and hepatitis B virus infection. The chain has TRBV11-2 and TRBJ2-3; tentatively, D is TRBD2 (6 bases). The sample comprised tumor tissue from primary liver carcinoma. CDR3 amino acids: CASSLEWSSANTQYF. In DNA form, the CDR3 reads TGTGCCAGCAGCTTAGAGTGGTCTAGCGCAAATACGCAGTATTTT. The variable domain in full, with the rest retrieved from reference TRBV11-2 and TRBJ2-3, is EAGVAQSPRYKIIEKRQSVAFWCNPISGHATLYWYQQILGQGPKLLIQFQNNGVVDDSQLPKDRFSAERLKGVDSTLKIQPAKLEDSAVYLCASSLEWSSANTQYFGPGTRLTVL.